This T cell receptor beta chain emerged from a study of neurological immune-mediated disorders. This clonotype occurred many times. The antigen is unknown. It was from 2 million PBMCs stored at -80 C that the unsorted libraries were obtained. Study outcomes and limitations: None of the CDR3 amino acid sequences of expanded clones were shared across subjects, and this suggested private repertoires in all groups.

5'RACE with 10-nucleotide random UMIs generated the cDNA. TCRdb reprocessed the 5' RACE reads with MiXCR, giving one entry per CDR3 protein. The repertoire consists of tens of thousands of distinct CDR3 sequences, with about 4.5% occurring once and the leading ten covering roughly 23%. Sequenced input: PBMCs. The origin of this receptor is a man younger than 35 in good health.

CDR3 nucleotides: TGCGCCAGCAGCGGCAGACAGGCTCTGGACACCGGGGAGCTGTTTTTT. Protein product: CASSGRQALDTGELFF. V and J are TRBV5-1 and TRBJ2-2; D is possibly TRBD1 (6 bases). CDR3 size: 16 residues. Per the germline V gene, CDR1 is SGHRS and CDR2 is YFSETQ. V was cut by 4 bases and J by 3 bases, with 16 bases left in between.